This T cell receptor (beta chain) was profiled in a study of T cell changes during pregnancy in multiple sclerosis. This CDR3 region has 14 residues. V dropped 4 bases and J dropped 5; count of bases not matched to a gene: 2. In germline, CDR1 is MGHRA, CDR2 YSYEKL. Data came from immunoSEQ multiplex PCR; TCRdb stores just in-frame clones and leaves some out. The data show around 69,000 clones, 90% seen once. The V and J genes are TRBV4-1 and TRBJ2-2; 9 bases are a match to TRBD1. This TCR was sampled from a female donor in good health, enrolled as a control in a pregnancy study. The material was peripheral blood, obtained in the second trimester of pregnancy. CDR3 sequence reads: CASSPDRGTGELFF. CDR3 bases: TGCGCCAGCAGCCCCGACAGGGGGACCGGGGAGCTGTTTTTT.